This T cell receptor (beta chain) was sequenced during a study of T cell responses to AZD1222 COVID-19 vaccine. Study conclusions and caveats: Just six or seven AZD1222 recipients tested seropositive at baseline. The study found vaccine-associated CD4 TCRs spanning spike, dominant at 160-218 and 743-854. Donors were largely white British and mainly female; clonal diversity was possibly underestimated. Spike-specific TCR repertoires showed rising breadth and depth after two AZD1222 doses.

About this clone itself: The target antigen is unknown.

Clones were read by immunoSEQ multiplex PCR, and TCRdb kept only the in-frame ones, dropping some. The table includes over 150,000 clones, 90% detected once. V was pared by 3 bases and J by 1 base, with 4 bases of the junction left unmatched. Germline-derived CDR1 and CDR2 are SGHTA and FQGTGA. CDR3 length equals 15 residues. Sequencing used peripheral blood, obtained on day 0 of AZD1222 vaccination. The V call is TRBV7-3, the J call TRBJ2-3, with 7 bases identical to TRBD1. The sequence came from an adult in good health. The chain's CDR3 is CASSFQGVGTDTQYF. CDR3 bases: TGTGCCAGCAGCTTCCAGGGGGTAGGCACAGATACGCAGTATTTT.